These T cell receptor beta chains were read from a single sample in a study of blood T cell repertoires in COVID-19. Clones were read by immunoSEQ multiplex PCR, and TCRdb kept only the in-frame ones, dropping some. This table has over 200,000 clones, 70% to 90% appearing once. Sequencing was performed on PBMCs or T cells enriched from blood (not recorded which). These TCRs come from a man younger than 30 who had recovered from COVID-19. Each CDR3 is given with its conserved first and last residue. A D gene is named only where the DNA matches it firmly. Clone size is shown for a subset of rows, as once, few, many or a class of expanded clone.

v_call	d_call	j_call	clone_size	cdr3_aa	cdr3_nt
TRBV6-5	.	TRBJ1-2	few	CASSYSRGVGKGYTF	TGTGCCAGCAGTTACTCGCGGGGGGTCGGGAAAGGCTACACCTTC
TRBV7-2	.	TRBJ1-3	.	CASSSTYSGNTIYF	TGTGCCAGCAGCTCTACTTACTCTGGAAACACCATATATTTT
TRBV12-5	.	TRBJ1-5	.	CASGVSGDNQPQHF	TGTGCTAGTGGTGTTTCAGGGGACAATCAGCCCCAGCATTTT
TRBV19	TRBD2	TRBJ2-7	.	CASQPGLAGVYEQYF	TGTGCCAGTCAACCGGGACTAGCGGGAGTGTACGAGCAGTACTTC
TRBV3-1/TRBV3-2	TRBD2	TRBJ2-5	.	CASSQQAGGAQTQYF	TGTGCCAGCAGCCAACAGGCGGGGGGCGCCCAGACCCAGTACTTC
TRBV10-1	.	TRBJ1-6	.	CASSEGGNSPLHF	TGCGCCAGCAGTGAAGGCGGGAATTCACCCCTCCACTTT
TRBV5-1	.	TRBJ1-6	.	CASSLVGRGLGSSPLHF	TGCGCCAGCAGCTTGGTTGGCAGGGGCTTAGGTAGTTCACCCCTCCACTTT
TRBV4-1	TRBD1	TRBJ2-1	few	CASSNVLQGARGNEQFF	TGCGCCAGCAGCAACGTCCTACAGGGGGCTAGGGGGAATGAGCAGTTCTTC
TRBV30	.	TRBJ1-1	.	CAWSPGEQMEAFF	TGTGCCTGGAGCCCAGGCGAACAGATGGAAGCTTTCTTT
TRBV7-9	TRBD2	TRBJ2-7	.	CASSPWSGESGEQYF	TGTGCCAGCAGCCCGTGGAGCGGGGAATCGGGGGAGCAGTACTTC
TRBV7-9	.	TRBJ1-2	.	CASSLTTNYGYTF	TGTGCCAGCAGCCTGACTACGAACTATGGCTACACCTTC
TRBV7-2	.	TRBJ1-2	.	CASSLGISVTNYGYTF	TGTGCCAGCAGCTTAGGCATCTCAGTTACTAACTATGGCTACACCTTC
TRBV9	.	TRBJ1-1	.	CASSVGEATNTEAFF	TGTGCCAGCAGCGTAGGAGAGGCTACGAACACTGAAGCTTTCTTT
TRBV7-9	TRBD2	TRBJ2-3	.	CASSLSRLAGGGRSDTQYF	TGTGCCAGCAGCTTATCGCGACTAGCGGGGGGTGGCCGGTCTGATACGCAGTATTTT
TRBV7-9	.	TRBJ1-5	.	CASSLAVSEQPQHF	TGTGCCAGCAGCTTAGCGGTCAGTGAACAGCCCCAGCATTTT
TRBV18	TRBD1	TRBJ1-3	.	CASSPRGDSPGNTIYF	TGTGCCAGCTCACCCAGGGGGGACAGTCCTGGAAACACCATATATTTT
TRBV19	TRBD1	TRBJ1-5	.	CASSITGAGSQPQHF	TGTGCCAGTAGTATAACAGGGGCAGGGAGTCAGCCCCAGCATTTT
TRBV7-2	TRBD2	TRBJ2-3	.	CASSLGSGRGADTQYF	TGTGCCAGCAGCTTAGGCTCCGGGCGGGGGGCAGATACGCAGTATTTT
TRBV15	TRBD2	TRBJ2-1	.	CATSTTTSGARGAYNEQFF	TGTGCCACCAGCACAACGACTAGCGGGGCCCGAGGGGCCTACAATGAGCAGTTCTTC
TRBV2	.	TRBJ1-1	.	CAGPMGRVQNTEAFF	TGTGCCGGACCAATGGGGAGGGTGCAGAACACTGAAGCTTTCTTT
TRBV28	.	TRBJ1-5	.	CASSTTGTGNQPQHF	TGTGCCAGCAGTACCACAGGGACGGGCAATCAGCCCCAGCATTTT
TRBV7-6	TRBD2	TRBJ2-1	.	CASSLPGLGLGNEQFF	TGTGCCAGCAGCCTCCCGGGACTAGGCCTAGGCAATGAGCAGTTCTTC
TRBV11-2	.	TRBJ2-1	.	CASSRTGLVNEQFF	TGTGCCAGCAGCCGAACAGGTTTAGTTAATGAGCAGTTCTTC
TRBV11-2	TRBD1	TRBJ2-7	.	CASSLAGGAWEDEQYF	TGTGCCAGCAGCTTAGCAGGGGGCGCTTGGGAAGACGAGCAGTACTTC
TRBV14	.	TRBJ1-2	.	CASSQGQNYGYTF	TGTGCCAGCAGCCAAGGGCAGAACTATGGCTACACCTTC
TRBV28	TRBD1	TRBJ1-1	.	CASSSGQRTEAFF	TGTGCCAGCAGTTCGGGACAGCGAACTGAAGCTTTCTTT
TRBV5-1	.	TRBJ2-1	.	CASSLPTENEQFF	TGCGCCAGCAGCCTACCGACAGAGAATGAGCAGTTCTTC
TRBV15	TRBD1	TRBJ1-2	.	CATSKGTAVNYGYTF	TGTGCCACCAGCAAAGGGACAGCCGTAAACTATGGCTACACCTTC
TRBV7-9	.	TRBJ1-2	.	CASSLGTVGYTF	TGTGCCAGCAGCTTAGGGACAGTCGGCTACACCTTC
TRBV5-6	TRBD2	TRBJ2-1	.	CASSPGIAGGLPEQFF	TGTGCCAGCAGCCCTGGAATAGCGGGGGGGCTCCCTGAGCAGTTCTTC
TRBV5-6	TRBD2	TRBJ2-3	.	CASSISGGQGDTQYF	TGTGCCAGCAGCATTAGCGGGGGGCAGGGAGATACGCAGTATTTT
TRBV3-1/TRBV3-2	.	TRBJ1-3	.	CASSQERQDSGNTIYF	TGTGCCAGCAGCCAAGAGCGACAGGACTCTGGAAACACCATATATTTT
TRBV30	.	TRBJ1-1	.	CAWRPSVTLNTEAFF	TGTGCCTGGAGGCCATCGGTCACCTTGAACACTGAAGCTTTCTTT
TRBV5-1	.	TRBJ1-1	.	CASSLGPSGNTEAFF	TGCGCCAGCAGCTTGGGGCCAAGCGGGAACACTGAAGCTTTCTTT
TRBV29-1	TRBD1	TRBJ1-4	.	CSVVWPDRESEKLFF	TGCAGCGTTGTTTGGCCGGACAGGGAGAGTGAAAAACTGTTTTTT
TRBV6-1	TRBD2	TRBJ2-7	.	CASSETPGLAGGRKEQYF	TGTGCCAGCAGTGAAACCCCGGGACTAGCGGGAGGCCGGAAAGAGCAGTACTTC
TRBV19	TRBD1	TRBJ1-2	.	CASRGQGTGYGYTF	TGTGCCAGTAGGGGACAGGGGACAGGCTATGGCTACACCTTC
TRBV4-1	.	TRBJ2-1	.	CASRDGYEQFF	TGCGCCAGCCGAGACGGGTATGAGCAGTTCTTC
TRBV19	TRBD2	TRBJ2-7	.	CASSPGTSGSPYEQYF	TGTGCCAGTAGTCCGGGGACTAGCGGGAGCCCCTACGAGCAGTACTTC
TRBV18	TRBD1	TRBJ1-4	.	CASSPWVGTGKSPTNEKLFF	TGTGCCAGCTCACCATGGGTTGGGACAGGAAAGTCACCAACTAATGAAAAACTGTTTTTT
TRBV27	TRBD1	TRBJ1-1	.	CASSLYRGNEAFF	TGTGCCAGCAGTTTATACAGGGGTAATGAAGCTTTCTTT
TRBV28	.	TRBJ2-5	.	CASSSGGTQYF	TGTGCCAGCAGTTCCGGCGGGACCCAGTACTTC
TRBV10-3	TRBD2	TRBJ2-1	.	CATGLAAEVGDNEQFF	TGTGCCACCGGACTAGCGGCCGAAGTGGGGGACAATGAGCAGTTCTTC
TRBV19	.	TRBJ1-1	few	CASSTGGVTEAFF	TGTGCCAGTAGCACCGGGGGGGTAACTGAAGCTTTCTTT
TRBV27	.	TRBJ2-5	.	CASRGGENSGPVETQYF	TGTGCCAGCAGAGGGGGTGAGAATAGCGGGCCGGTGGAAACCCAGTACTTC
TRBV11-2	.	TRBJ2-1	.	CASRRSGSSYNEQFF	TGTGCCAGCAGAAGAAGCGGTAGCTCCTACAATGAGCAGTTCTTC
TRBV28	TRBD1	TRBJ1-1	.	CASRGQWATEAFF	TGTGCCAGCAGGGGACAGTGGGCCACTGAAGCTTTCTTT
TRBV10-3	.	TRBJ1-5	.	CAIGTLDQPQHF	TGTGCCATCGGTACCTTAGATCAGCCCCAGCATTTT
TRBV4-1	.	TRBJ1-1	.	CASSQGNTMNTEAFF	TGCGCCAGCAGCCAAGGTAACACCATGAACACTGAAGCTTTCTTT
TRBV2	TRBD1	TRBJ1-1	.	CASSGQGIEAFF	TGTGCCAGCAGTGGACAGGGGATTGAAGCTTTCTTT
TRBV19	TRBD1	TRBJ1-6	.	CASSIVLDRVLNSPLHF	TGTGCCAGTAGTATTGTCCTGGACAGGGTTTTGAATTCACCCCTCCACTTT
TRBV5-1	.	TRBJ2-1	many	CASSLTGSSYNEQFF	TGCGCCAGCAGCTTGACAGGTAGCTCCTACAATGAGCAGTTCTTC